This is a list of T cell receptor beta chains from one sample in a study of vaccination and CD4 T cells after COVID-19. No antigen has been assigned to these receptors. TCRdb analysed the PCR reads with MiXCR anew, one entry per CDR3 protein. This table has about 13,000 distinct CDR3 sequences, approximately 35% appearing once. The specimen was CD4+ T cells from blood, cultured in vitro. All receptors derive from a human donor who had recovered from COVID-19. CDR3s include the opening cysteine and the closing phenylalanine or tryptophan. The order of the fields is CDR3 DNA, CDR3 protein, V gene, D gene, J gene, clone size. A D gene is named only where the DNA matches it firmly. Clone size is given for some rows only: seen once, a few or many times, or a class if the clone is expanded.

CDR3 DNA: TGTGCCAGCAGGGGAACAGGGAAGACTAATGAAAAACTGTTTTTT
CDR3 protein: CASRGTGKTNEKLFF
V gene: TRBV6-1
D gene: NA
J gene: TRBJ1-4
clone size: once

CDR3 DNA: TGCGCCAGCAGCCAGGGACTAGCCGGTGGAAATGAGCAGTTCTTC
CDR3 protein: CASSQGLAGGNEQFF
V gene: TRBV4-1
D gene: TRBD2
J gene: TRBJ2-1
clone size: NA

CDR3 DNA: TGCAGCGTCTCCCGAGAGACACGGATCACTGAAGCTTTCTTT
CDR3 protein: CSVSRETRITEAFF
V gene: TRBV29-1
D gene: NA
J gene: TRBJ1-1
clone size: NA

CDR3 DNA: TGTGCCAGCACCCCTGGGGGTTGGGATTCACCCCTCCACTTT
CDR3 protein: CASTPGGWDSPLHF
V gene: TRBV12-3/TRBV12-4
D gene: NA
J gene: TRBJ1-6
clone size: NA

CDR3 DNA: TGCAGTGCTAGAGCCGACAGGGAGGGTGAGCAGTTCTTC
CDR3 protein: CSARADREGEQFF
V gene: TRBV20-1
D gene: NA
J gene: TRBJ2-1
clone size: NA

CDR3 DNA: TGTGCCAGCAGTTCTCAAAGCACAGATACGCAGTATTTT
CDR3 protein: CASSSQSTDTQYF
V gene: TRBV12-3/TRBV12-4
D gene: NA
J gene: TRBJ2-3
clone size: few

CDR3 DNA: TGTGCCACCAGCAGAGAAGGACTAGCGGGAGTTTTAGAGACCCAGTACTTC
CDR3 protein: CATSREGLAGVLETQYF
V gene: TRBV15
D gene: TRBD2
J gene: TRBJ2-5
clone size: NA

CDR3 DNA: TGTGCCAGCTCACCCGACACAGATACGCAGTATTTT
CDR3 protein: CASSPDTDTQYF
V gene: TRBV18
D gene: NA
J gene: TRBJ2-3
clone size: NA

CDR3 DNA: TGCAGTGCTAGCCGGTCCGGGACAGGGGCGGAAAAACTGTTTTTT
CDR3 protein: CSASRSGTGAEKLFF
V gene: TRBV20-1
D gene: TRBD1
J gene: TRBJ1-4
clone size: NA

CDR3 DNA: TGCAGCGTTGGATTGGGACCCCACTATGGCTACACCTTC
CDR3 protein: CSVGLGPHYGYTF
V gene: TRBV29-1
D gene: NA
J gene: TRBJ1-2
clone size: few

CDR3 DNA: TGTGCCATCAGTCCCGAGGGGAGCAACACCGGGGAGCTGTTTTTT
CDR3 protein: CAISPEGSNTGELFF
V gene: TRBV10-3
D gene: NA
J gene: TRBJ2-2
clone size: NA

CDR3 DNA: TGTGCCAGCAGTCTTCAGGGGTGGGCTAATGAAAAACTGTTTTTT
CDR3 protein: CASSLQGWANEKLFF
V gene: TRBV28
D gene: NA
J gene: TRBJ1-4
clone size: few

CDR3 DNA: TGTGCCTTTAACCCAGTGGGAGATGACGACGAGCAGTACTTC
CDR3 protein: CAFNPVGDDDEQYF
V gene: TRBV5-3
D gene: NA
J gene: TRBJ2-7
clone size: NA

CDR3 DNA: TGTGCCACCAGTGAAGGAGGGGCCCCTGGGGCCAACGTCCTGACTTTC
CDR3 protein: CATSEGGAPGANVLTF
V gene: TRBV24-1
D gene: NA
J gene: TRBJ2-6
clone size: NA

CDR3 DNA: TGTGCCAGCAGTGCGACAGGGGGCGCTCACACTGAAGCTTTCTTT
CDR3 protein: CASSATGGAHTEAFF
V gene: TRBV28
D gene: TRBD1
J gene: TRBJ1-1
clone size: NA

CDR3 DNA: TGTGCCAGCAGCTTACTTAGCGCAGATACGCAGTATTTT
CDR3 protein: CASSLLSADTQYF
V gene: TRBV7-3
D gene: NA
J gene: TRBJ2-3
clone size: few

CDR3 DNA: TGTGCCAGCAGCTTAGCAGGGGCTAGCGGGAGAGTTGGGGATACGCAGTATTTT
CDR3 protein: CASSLAGASGRVGDTQYF
V gene: TRBV7-2
D gene: TRBD2
J gene: TRBJ2-3
clone size: NA

CDR3 DNA: TGTGCCACCAGTGATGCCGCCTGGGGGCGGAGCACAGATACGCAGTATTTT
CDR3 protein: CATSDAAWGRSTDTQYF
V gene: TRBV24-1
D gene: NA
J gene: TRBJ2-3
clone size: NA

CDR3 DNA: TGTGCCAGCAGTGTGGGACAGGGTGGAACAGATACGCAGTATTTT
CDR3 protein: CASSVGQGGTDTQYF
V gene: TRBV2
D gene: TRBD1
J gene: TRBJ2-3
clone size: few

CDR3 DNA: TGTGCCAGCAGCAGGGGCCGGGGCGCCTACGAGCAGTACTTC
CDR3 protein: CASSRGRGAYEQYF
V gene: TRBV12-3/TRBV12-4
D gene: NA
J gene: TRBJ2-7
clone size: NA

CDR3 DNA: TGTGCCACCAGCAGAGAAGGGACTCTCCGGGATACGCAGTATTTT
CDR3 protein: CATSREGTLRDTQYF
V gene: TRBV15
D gene: NA
J gene: TRBJ2-3
clone size: few

CDR3 DNA: TGCAGTGCTACGACGGCTAGCGGATACAATGAGCAGTTCTTC
CDR3 protein: CSATTASGYNEQFF
V gene: TRBV20-1
D gene: TRBD2
J gene: TRBJ2-1
clone size: NA

CDR3 DNA: TGTGCCAGCAGCAACCTAGCGGGGAACACCGGGGAGCTGTTTTTT
CDR3 protein: CASSNLAGNTGELFF
V gene: TRBV7-6
D gene: TRBD2
J gene: TRBJ2-2
clone size: few

CDR3 DNA: TGTGCCATCAGGGAGGGGGGTTACGAGCAGTACTTC
CDR3 protein: CAIREGGYEQYF
V gene: TRBV10-3
D gene: NA
J gene: TRBJ2-7
clone size: few

CDR3 DNA: TGTGCCAGCAGTCGTAACCAGTACGAGCAGTACTTC
CDR3 protein: CASSRNQYEQYF
V gene: TRBV6-1
D gene: NA
J gene: TRBJ2-7
clone size: few

CDR3 DNA: TGTGCCAGCAGTGAAACCTTCGTAAGGGACATTCAGTACTTC
CDR3 protein: CASSETFVRDIQYF
V gene: TRBV2
D gene: NA
J gene: TRBJ2-4
clone size: NA

CDR3 DNA: TGTGCCAGCAGGCGGGGGGCAGGGGGGGAGACCCAGTACTTC
CDR3 protein: CASRRGAGGETQYF
V gene: TRBV6-1
D gene: NA
J gene: TRBJ2-5
clone size: few

CDR3 DNA: TGCGCCAGCAGCCCATTACCGACATCACTTATCTACGAGCAGTACTTC
CDR3 protein: CASSPLPTSLIYEQYF
V gene: TRBV4-1
D gene: NA
J gene: TRBJ2-7
clone size: NA

CDR3 DNA: TGTGCCAGCAGCTTAGAGGGGACCTACGGGTACAATGAGCAGTTCTTC
CDR3 protein: CASSLEGTYGYNEQFF
V gene: TRBV7-3
D gene: NA
J gene: TRBJ2-1
clone size: NA

CDR3 DNA: TGTGCCAGCAGTTTCCGGGGGCAACGGGATACGCAGTATTTT
CDR3 protein: CASSFRGQRDTQYF
V gene: TRBV12-3/TRBV12-4
D gene: NA
J gene: TRBJ2-3
clone size: few

CDR3 DNA: TGCAGTGCTAGAGGGGGTCGGCAGAATCAGCCCCAGCATTTT
CDR3 protein: CSARGGRQNQPQHF
V gene: TRBV20-1
D gene: NA
J gene: TRBJ1-5
clone size: NA

CDR3 DNA: TGTGCCACCAGAGAGTTGGGGAGCACAGATACGCAGTATTTT
CDR3 protein: CATRELGSTDTQYF
V gene: TRBV12-3/TRBV12-4
D gene: NA
J gene: TRBJ2-3
clone size: NA

CDR3 DNA: TGTGCCAGCAGCAGGACAGGGGACGTCAATGAGCAGTTCTTC
CDR3 protein: CASSRTGDVNEQFF
V gene: TRBV7-7
D gene: TRBD1
J gene: TRBJ2-1
clone size: few

CDR3 DNA: TGCGCCAGCAGGTTAGCGGGAAGGGACACAGATACGCAGTATTTT
CDR3 protein: CASRLAGRDTDTQYF
V gene: TRBV10-1
D gene: TRBD2
J gene: TRBJ2-3
clone size: NA

CDR3 DNA: TGTGCCAGCAGCGGGACTAGCTCCTACAATGAGCAGTTCTTC
CDR3 protein: CASSGTSSYNEQFF
V gene: TRBV7-3
D gene: TRBD2
J gene: TRBJ2-1
clone size: NA

CDR3 DNA: TGTGCCAGTAGTAAACCCTTTTCTTCGGTGAACACTGAAGCTTTCTTT
CDR3 protein: CASSKPFSSVNTEAFF
V gene: TRBV19
D gene: NA
J gene: TRBJ1-1
clone size: NA

CDR3 DNA: TGTGCCAGCAGCTTGGGGCAGGGAGTGGATTCACCCCTCCACTTT
CDR3 protein: CASSLGQGVDSPLHF
V gene: TRBV7-2
D gene: NA
J gene: TRBJ1-6
clone size: NA

CDR3 DNA: TGTGCCACCAAGGACAGCCTGAGCTCCTACAATGAGCAGTTCTTC
CDR3 protein: CATKDSLSSYNEQFF
V gene: TRBV10-3
D gene: NA
J gene: TRBJ2-1
clone size: NA

CDR3 DNA: TGTGCCAGCAGCAGGACATCGAACACTGAAGCTTTCTTT
CDR3 protein: CASSRTSNTEAFF
V gene: TRBV6-1
D gene: NA
J gene: TRBJ1-1
clone size: NA

CDR3 DNA: TGTGCCAGCAGTCTTGGGAGGAGGGAAATAGACACAGATACGCAGTATTTT
CDR3 protein: CASSLGRREIDTDTQYF
V gene: TRBV11-3
D gene: NA
J gene: TRBJ2-3
clone size: NA

CDR3 DNA: TGTGCCATCAGTGACCCAAAAGGGACCGGGGCCAACGTCCTGACTTTC
CDR3 protein: CAISDPKGTGANVLTF
V gene: TRBV10-3
D gene: NA
J gene: TRBJ2-6
clone size: once

CDR3 DNA: TGCAGTGCTAGAGTCACTGCGGGACAGGGGGCGGATCAGCCCCAGCATTTT
CDR3 protein: CSARVTAGQGADQPQHF
V gene: TRBV20-1
D gene: TRBD1
J gene: TRBJ1-5
clone size: NA

CDR3 DNA: TGTGCCAGCAGCCACCGGGACAGTCGATCCTACGAGCAGTACTTC
CDR3 protein: CASSHRDSRSYEQYF
V gene: TRBV6-2/TRBV6-3
D gene: TRBD1
J gene: TRBJ2-7
clone size: few

CDR3 DNA: TGTGCCATCAGGGTGTTCGAAAACAATGAGCAGTTCTTC
CDR3 protein: CAIRVFENNEQFF
V gene: TRBV10-3
D gene: NA
J gene: TRBJ2-1
clone size: NA

CDR3 DNA: TGTGCCACCAGTGACACCCTACGGGGCTTGAGCTCCTACAATGAGCAGTTCTTC
CDR3 protein: CATSDTLRGLSSYNEQFF
V gene: TRBV24-1
D gene: NA
J gene: TRBJ2-1
clone size: few

CDR3 DNA: TGCAGTGCTCCACGGACAGATCACACCGGGGAGCTGTTTTTT
CDR3 protein: CSAPRTDHTGELFF
V gene: TRBV20-1
D gene: NA
J gene: TRBJ2-2
clone size: few

CDR3 DNA: TGTGCCAGCAGTGTCCCTAGCGGGAGGGCCGGGGAGCTGATTTTT
CDR3 protein: CASSVPSGRAGELIF
V gene: TRBV2
D gene: TRBD2
J gene: TRBJ2-2
clone size: NA

CDR3 DNA: TGTGCCAGCAGCCACGGACTAGCGGGGGCATTGGTTCAGTACTTC
CDR3 protein: CASSHGLAGALVQYF
V gene: TRBV7-2
D gene: TRBD2
J gene: TRBJ2-4
clone size: NA

CDR3 DNA: TGTGCCAGCACCCCGACTAGCGGGAGGCCTGGGCAAGAGACCCAGTACTTC
CDR3 protein: CASTPTSGRPGQETQYF
V gene: TRBV6-2/TRBV6-3
D gene: TRBD2
J gene: TRBJ2-5
clone size: few

CDR3 DNA: TGTGCCAGCAGTGACTGGGGGGAGCTGTTTTTT
CDR3 protein: CASSDWGELFF
V gene: TRBV6-1
D gene: NA
J gene: TRBJ2-2
clone size: few

CDR3 DNA: TGTGCCTGGAGTAAGGGACATAGCACAGATACGCAGTATTTT
CDR3 protein: CAWSKGHSTDTQYF
V gene: TRBV30
D gene: NA
J gene: TRBJ2-3
clone size: NA

CDR3 DNA: TGTGCCAGCAGTGAAGCGCTGAGCTCTGGGGCCAACGTCCTGACTTTC
CDR3 protein: CASSEALSSGANVLTF
V gene: TRBV6-1
D gene: NA
J gene: TRBJ2-6
clone size: NA

CDR3 DNA: TGCAGTGCGGGGGGACTAGCGCCCTACAATGAGCAGTTCTTC
CDR3 protein: CSAGGLAPYNEQFF
V gene: TRBV20-1
D gene: TRBD2
J gene: TRBJ2-1
clone size: NA

CDR3 DNA: TGTGCCAGCAGGGCGACCGGTCCCAAGGACACTGAAGCTTTCTTT
CDR3 protein: CASRATGPKDTEAFF
V gene: TRBV28
D gene: NA
J gene: TRBJ1-1
clone size: NA

CDR3 DNA: TGCAGTGCTAGAGATTGGACTAGCGGAGTTGTGGAGACCCAGTACTTC
CDR3 protein: CSARDWTSGVVETQYF
V gene: TRBV20-1
D gene: TRBD2
J gene: TRBJ2-5
clone size: NA